This TCR beta chain came from a study of CD8+CD57+ T cells in acquired aplastic anemia. Study in general: The study obtained an average of about 3.1 ug of DNA from sorted CD4+ and CD8+ cells.

In patients chosen for sequencing, flow cytometry had shown CD8+CD57+ cell expansion. TCR beta VDJ and CDR3 profiling used genomic DNA as template. TCRdb passed the reads through MiXCR, listing each CDR3 protein once. Counted here are about 470,000 distinct CDR3 sequences, 25% to 40% occurring once; the ten biggest clones make up around 0.82%. Germline CDR1 and CDR2: MNHNS and SASEGT. CDR3 size: 12 residues. Trimming took 9 bases from V and 7 from J, leaving 15 bases between them. The source of this sequence is a human donor with aplastic anemia. The source material was sorted CD4+, CD8+, or CD8+CD57+ T cells (not recorded which) from PBMCs. V and J are TRBV6-1 and TRBJ1-1; tentatively, D is TRBD1 (6 bases). The DNA for the CDR3 is TGTGCCAGTAGGGGGTCGGGGATTGAAGCTTTCTTT. Translating gives CASRGSGIEAFF.